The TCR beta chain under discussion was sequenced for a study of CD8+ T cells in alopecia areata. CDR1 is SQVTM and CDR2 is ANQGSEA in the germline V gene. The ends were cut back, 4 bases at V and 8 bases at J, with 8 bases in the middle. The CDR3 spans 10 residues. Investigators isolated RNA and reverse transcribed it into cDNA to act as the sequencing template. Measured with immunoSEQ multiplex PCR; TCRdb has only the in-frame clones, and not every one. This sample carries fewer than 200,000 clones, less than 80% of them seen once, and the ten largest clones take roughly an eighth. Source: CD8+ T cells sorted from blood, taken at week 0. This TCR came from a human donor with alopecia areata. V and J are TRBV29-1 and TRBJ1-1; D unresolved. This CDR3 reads CSVGELEAFF. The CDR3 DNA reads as TGCAGCGTTGGAGAGCTAGAAGCTTTCTTT.